The 19 T cell receptor beta chains listed next were all sequenced from one sample in a study of cytotoxic CD8 clonotypes in ibrutinib-treated CLL. This table comes from immunoSEQ multiplex PCR, and its TCRdb copy is limited to in-frame clones, with some not included. The data contain around 140,000 clones, approximately 85% of them singletons. Source: PBMCs, taken after 24 months of ibrutinib treatment. These receptors all come from a human donor with chronic lymphocytic leukemia.

CDR3: CASSRGQGADEAFF. Written as DNA, the CDR3 is TGTGCCAGCAGCCGAGGACAGGGGGCCGATGAAGCTTTCTTT. The chain couples TRBV5-4 to TRBJ1-1; 11 nucleotides match TRBD1. Germline assignment: CDR1 SGHNT and CDR2 YYREEE (reference sequence). The CDR3 consists of 14 residues. Losses at the gene ends were 4 bases for V and 7 bases for J; bases not matched to a gene: 6. The entire variable domain, with the rest obtained from reference TRBV5-4 and TRBJ1-1, is as follows: ETGVTQSPTHLIKTRGQQVTLRCSSQSGHNTVSWYQQALGQGPQFIFQYYREEENGRGNFPPRFSGLQFPNYSSELNVNALELDDSALYLCASSRGQGADEAFFGQGTRLTVV.

The chain is built from TRBV7-6 and TRBJ2-5; 10 nucleotides match TRBD2. Germline assignment: CDR1 SGHVS and CDR2 FNYEAQ. The length of the CDR3 is 15 residues. The trim removed 4 bases at V and 4 bases at J, leaving 6 bases unmatched. This chain's CDR3 is CASSYRTSGIETQYF. The CDR3 bases are TGTGCCAGCAGCTACCGGACTAGCGGTATAGAGACCCAGTACTTC.

The rearrangement joins TRBV7-2 to TRBJ2-7, with D perhaps being TRBD1 or TRBD2 (5 bases each). Trimming removed 2 bases from V and 3 bases from J, with 14 bases in between. Germline V gives CDR1 SGHTA, CDR2 FQGNSA. The CDR3 totals 15 residues. CDR3 DNA sequence: TGTGCCAGCAGCTTAATGTTCGGGACGATCTACGAGCAGTACTTC. Residues: CASSLMFGTIYEQYF.

The rearrangement links TRBV19 to TRBJ2-3, with 7 bases that match TRBD2. Germline V lookup: CDR1 LNHDA, CDR2 SQIVND (reference sequence). Trimming removed 3 bases from V and 1 base from J; junction bases left unmatched: 4. The CDR3 consists of 15 residues. The DNA of the CDR3 is TGTGCCAGTAGTATTCGCGGGGGAGGCACAGATACGCAGTATTTT. Protein product: CASSIRGGGTDTQYF.

This rearrangement joins TRBV7-2 to TRBJ2-7; D perhaps matches TRBD2 (5 bases). V was cut by 0 bases and J by 2 bases, with 8 bases left in between. The length of the CDR3 is 14 residues. Germline loops: CDR1 SGHTA, CDR2 FQGNSA. CDR3 amino acids: CASSLADGTYEQYF. Here the CDR3 DNA reads TGTGCCAGCAGCTTAGCGGACGGGACCTACGAGCAGTACTTC.

This clone was counted a single time. This chain connects TRBV18 to TRBJ2-5; D remains ambiguous. Germline values: CDR1 KGHSH, CDR2 LQKENI. The CDR3 covers 13 residues. V shed 0 bases and J shed 5 bases, with 7 bases lying between them. The CDR3 nucleotides are TGTGCCAGCTCACCACCAGTCCATGAGACCCAGTACTTC. Its protein is CASSPPVHETQYF.

This chain links TRBV5-4 with TRBJ2-1, with TRBD2 matching over 9 bases. Germline V gene sequence: CDR1 SGHNT, CDR2 YYREEE (reference sequence). The V gene end was trimmed by 7 bases and the J gene end by 9 bases; junction bases not matched to a gene: 8. The CDR3 spans 13 residues. The CDR3 nucleotides are TGTGCCAGCCAGGCTAGCGGGGTTGGTGAGCAGTTCTTC. It yields the protein CASQASGVGEQFF.

The genes are TRBV5-1 and TRBJ2-3; D gene unclear. Trimming cost V 0 bases and J 3 bases, with 2 bases left between them. Germline values: CDR1 SGHRS, CDR2 YFSETQ. The CDR3 sequence is 12 residues long. In DNA, the CDR3 is TGCGCCAGCAGCTTGGAGACAGATACGCAGTATTTT. This encodes CASSLETDTQYF.

This rearrangement joins TRBV4-3 to TRBJ1-4; TRBD1 aligns across 7 bases. The CDR3 spans 16 residues. Germline CDR1 and CDR2: LGHNA and YSLEER. Trimming cost V 4 bases and J 5 bases; bases outside gene matches: 10. CDR3 sequence (DNA): TGCGCCAGCAGCCGGGAGGCAGGGGGAGTAAATGAAAAACTGTTTTTT. It translates to CASSREAGGVNEKLFF.

This chain links TRBV5-1 with TRBJ2-1; D ambiguous. Per the germline V gene, CDR1 is SGHRS and CDR2 is YFSETQ. The CDR3 has 17 residues. V was shortened by 4 bases and J by 2 bases, with 19 bases between the two germline ends. In DNA form, the CDR3 reads TGCGCCAGCAGCCGGAGAGAGAATCTTGGCCCCTACAATGAGCAGTTCTTC. Translating gives CASSRRENLGPYNEQFF.

This rearrangement joins TRBV5-6 to TRBJ2-7, with D possibly being TRBD2 (6 bases). CDR3 length: 15 amino acids. Germline V gene sequence: CDR1 SGHDT, CDR2 YYEEEE. The V end was cut by 1 base, the J end by 1 base, with 12 bases between. Here the CDR3 DNA reads TGTGCCAGCAGCTTGTGGGACTCCCGATCCTACGAGCAGTACTTC. The encoded protein is CASSLWDSRSYEQYF.

The chain couples TRBV4-3 to TRBJ2-6; no definite D call. Germline V gives CDR1 LGHNA, CDR2 YSLEER. The CDR3 covers 13 residues. V lost 0 bases to trimming and J lost 9 bases, with 6 bases between them. The CDR3 sequence is CASSQDGGNVLTF. The CDR3, as DNA: TGCGCCAGCAGCCAAGATGGTGGCAACGTCCTGACTTTC.

V gene TRBV27 combines with J gene TRBJ2-3, with D possibly called TRBD1 or TRBD2 (5 bases each). The CDR3 runs 16 residues. Trimming cost V 5 bases and J 4 bases, with 19 bases left between them. Germline-derived CDR1 and CDR2 are MNHEY and SMNVEV (reference sequence). As DNA, the CDR3 is TGTGCCAGCAGTGACCAAGCGGTACCAGGGTCAGATACGCAGTATTTT. Amino acids: CASSDQAVPGSDTQYF.

This clone is a singleton in its sample. The chain recombines TRBV9 with TRBJ2-1, with unresolved D. The CDR3 covers 14 residues. CDR1 and CDR2 (germline): SGDLS, YYNGEE. V gave up 2 bases and J gave up 3 bases, with 9 bases separating them. CDR3 bases: TGTGCCAGCAGCGTGGGCCAGCGCTACAATGAGCAGTTCTTC. Translating gives CASSVGQRYNEQFF.

The chain combines TRBV5-3 with TRBJ1-5; D is uncertain. TRBV5-3 belongs to the ORF category, with a function that is uncertain. The CDR3 spans 13 residues. The V and J ends lost 1 base and 4 bases respectively, with 6 bases between them. The CDR3 region has the DNA TGTGCCAGAAGCTTGCCTTGGAATCAGCCCCAGCATTTT. It encodes CARSLPWNQPQHF.

The chain joins TRBV7-2 to TRBJ2-1; 12 positions agree with TRBD2. V shed 5 bases and J 4 bases; nucleotides not matched to a gene: 3. This CDR3 has 15 residues. Germline loops: CDR1 SGHTA, CDR2 FQGNSA. The DNA of the CDR3 is TGTGCCAGCAGCCTAGGACTAGCGGGGTACAATGAGCAGTTCTTC. It encodes CASSLGLAGYNEQFF.

The J gene is TRBJ2-2, the V gene TRBV5-1; 9 positions match TRBD1. The CDR3 is 20 amino acids. Trimming at V came to 2 bases and at J to 2 bases, leaving 16 bases not matched to a gene. Germline CDR1 is SGHRS and CDR2 is YFSETQ. CDR3 coding DNA: TGCGCCAGCAGCTTACTAATACGGACAGGGGCCACACCAAACACCGGGGAGCTGTTTTTT. Its protein product is CASSLLIRTGATPNTGELFF. Together with reference TRBV5-1 and TRBJ2-2, the CDR3 gives the full variable domain: KAGVTQTPRYLIKTRGQQVTLSCSPISGHRSVSWYQQTPGQGLQFLFEYFSETQRNKGNFPGRFSGRQFSNSRSEMNVSTLELGDSALYLCASSLLIRTGATPNTGELFFGEGSRLTVL.

Only one count was recorded for this clone. The rearrangement joins TRBV28 to TRBJ1-2, with 7 bases matching TRBD1. V shed 10 bases, J shed 0 bases, and the junction held 11 bases outside the gene matches. Germline CDR1 and CDR2: MDHEN and SYDVKM. The CDR3 is made up of 15 amino acids. The CDR3 loop reads CATRGGDSSNYGYTF. In DNA form, the CDR3 reads TGTGCCACCAGGGGCGGGGACAGCTCTAACTATGGCTACACCTTC.

This chain joins TRBV27 and TRBJ1-2; D ambiguous. The CDR3 contains 14 residues. The V end was cut by 7 bases, the J end by 8 bases, with 20 bases between. Germline V gene data show CDR1 as MNHEY and CDR2 as SMNVEV (reference sequence). This chain's CDR3 is CASIRALGIGGYTF. The DNA of the CDR3 is TGTGCCAGCATAAGAGCCCTGGGGATTGGGGGCTACACCTTC.